Following are 7 T cell receptor beta chains from one sample sequenced in a study of PD-1 blockade in mismatch repair-deficient tumors. Sequenced by immunoSEQ multiplex PCR; TCRdb stores in-frame clones only, minus some. The sample holds under 95,000 clones; 81% are singletons and the top ten take roughly 2.7%. Sequences were derived from peripheral blood, sampled 12 weeks after starting pembrolizumab. The receptors stem from an adult with mismatch repair-deficient cancer.

The gene calls are TRBV9 and TRBJ2-7; 15 bases line up with TRBD2. V lost 4 bases, J lost 2 bases, and 13 bases stayed unmatched. CDR1 SGDLS and CDR2 YYNGEE come from the germline V gene. The CDR3 is 19 residues long. The chain's CDR3 is CASSFGGLAGGPYPYEQYF. As DNA, the CDR3 is TGTGCCAGCAGCTTCGGAGGACTAGCGGGAGGGCCTTACCCCTACGAGCAGTACTTC.

The chain is built from TRBV11-1 and TRBJ1-1; D possibly corresponds to TRBD1 (6 bases). Trimming cost V 5 bases and J 6 bases, with 25 bases left between them. The CDR3 extends over 17 amino acids. In germline, CDR1 is SGHAT, CDR2 FQDESV (reference sequence). CDR3 region: CASSLGGWGRSVPEAFF. The CDR3 DNA follows: TGTGCCAGCAGCCTCGGCGGGTGGGGGCGCAGTGTTCCTGAAGCTTTCTTT.

The chain uses TRBV5-8 and TRBJ1-5; D is undetermined. The CDR3 has 15 amino acids. With 3 bases removed from V and 1 base from J, the gap between germline ends came to 11 bases. Germline V gives CDR1 SGHTS, CDR2 YDEGEE. CDR3 amino acids: CASSSGQRSNQPQHF. The CDR3, as DNA: TGTGCCAGCAGCTCAGGTCAACGGAGCAATCAGCCCCAGCATTTT.

The genes are TRBV19 and TRBJ1-2; D gene ambiguous. From germline, CDR1 is LNHDA and CDR2 SQIVND (reference sequence). The CDR3 spans 11 residues. Trimming stripped 5 bases from V and 4 bases from J, with 5 bases between. The CDR3 region is CASSRSYGYTF. For the CDR3, the DNA is TGTGCCAGTAGTCGAAGCTATGGCTACACCTTC.

The rearrangement uses TRBV5-1 and TRBJ1-1; TRBD1 is a possible D gene (5 bases). The germline CDR1 and CDR2 sequences are SGHRS and YFSETQ. The CDR3 length is 14 residues. The V and J ends lost 2 bases and 4 bases respectively, with 12 bases between them. CDR3 in DNA: TGCGCCAGCAGCTTTCAGGGCTCCTCCACTGAAGCTTTCTTT. It translates to CASSFQGSSTEAFF.

As regards this clone: The same CDR3 also results from other DNA sequences found in this sample. J is TRBJ1-5 and V is TRBV2; D ambiguous. The CDR3 extends over 13 amino acids. Germline-derived CDR1 and CDR2 are SNHLY and FYNNEI. V lost 3 bases and J lost 2, with 5 bases in between. The CDR3 reads CASSEDGNQPQHF. As DNA, the CDR3 is TGTGCCAGCAGTGAGGATGGCAATCAGCCCCAGCATTTT.

The chain employs TRBV9 and TRBJ1-1; D perhaps matches TRBD1 (6 bases). Trimming pared 0 bases from V and 2 bases from J, leaving 11 bases between. The CDR3 runs to 15 residues. CDR1 and CDR2 (germline): SGDLS, YYNGEE. This CDR3 reads CASSVVGAGNTEAFF. The CDR3 DNA is TGTGCCAGCAGCGTAGTGGGGGCCGGTAACACTGAAGCTTTCTTT.